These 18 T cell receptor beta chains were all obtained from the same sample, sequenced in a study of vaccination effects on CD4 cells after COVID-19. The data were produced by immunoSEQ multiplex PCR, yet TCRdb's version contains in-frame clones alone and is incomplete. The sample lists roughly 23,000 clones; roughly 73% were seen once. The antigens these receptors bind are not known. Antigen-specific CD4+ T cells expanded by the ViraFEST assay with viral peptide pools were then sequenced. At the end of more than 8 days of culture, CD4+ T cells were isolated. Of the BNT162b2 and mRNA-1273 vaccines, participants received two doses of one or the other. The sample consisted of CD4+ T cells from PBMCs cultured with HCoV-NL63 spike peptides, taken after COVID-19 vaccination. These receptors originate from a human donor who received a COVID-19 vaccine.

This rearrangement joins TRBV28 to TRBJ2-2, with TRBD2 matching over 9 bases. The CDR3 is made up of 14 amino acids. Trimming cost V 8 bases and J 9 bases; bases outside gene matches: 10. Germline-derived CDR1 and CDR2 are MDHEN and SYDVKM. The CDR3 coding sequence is TGTGCCAGCGGGGGGGCTAGCGGGAAGTGGGAGCTGTTTTTT. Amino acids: CASGGASGKWELFF. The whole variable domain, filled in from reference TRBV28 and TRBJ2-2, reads DVKVTQSSRYLVKRTGEKVFLECVQDMDHENMFWYRQDPGLGLRLIYFSYDVKMKEKGDIPEGYSVSREKKERFSLILESASTNQTSMYLCASGGASGKWELFFGEGSRLTVL.

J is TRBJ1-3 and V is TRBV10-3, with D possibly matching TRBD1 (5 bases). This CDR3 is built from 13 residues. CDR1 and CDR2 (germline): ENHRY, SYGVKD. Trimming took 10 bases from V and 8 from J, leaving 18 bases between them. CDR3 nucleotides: TGTGCCACGACAGTATCTCTGGTGGACACCATATATTTT. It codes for CATTVSLVDTIYF.

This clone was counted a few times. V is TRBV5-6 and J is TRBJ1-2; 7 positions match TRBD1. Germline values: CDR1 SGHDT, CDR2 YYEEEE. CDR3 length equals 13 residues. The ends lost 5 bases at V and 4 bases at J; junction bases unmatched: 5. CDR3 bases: TGTGCCAGCAGTTTCCGGGACAGCTATGGCTACACCTTC. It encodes CASSFRDSYGYTF.

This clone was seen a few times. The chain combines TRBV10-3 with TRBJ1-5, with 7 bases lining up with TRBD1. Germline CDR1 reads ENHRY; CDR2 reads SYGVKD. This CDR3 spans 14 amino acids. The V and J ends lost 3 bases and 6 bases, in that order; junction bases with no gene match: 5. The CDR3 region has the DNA TGTGCCATCAGTGACTCGACAGGGACTCAGCCCCAGCATTTT. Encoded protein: CAISDSTGTQPQHF.

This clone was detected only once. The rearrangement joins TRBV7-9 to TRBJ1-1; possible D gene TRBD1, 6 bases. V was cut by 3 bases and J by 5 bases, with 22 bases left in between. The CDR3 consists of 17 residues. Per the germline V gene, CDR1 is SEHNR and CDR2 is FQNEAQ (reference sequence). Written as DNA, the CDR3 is TGTGCCAGCAGCTTTGGACCCGCGGGGGCGAGGTGGACTGAAGCTTTCTTT. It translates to CASSFGPAGARWTEAFF. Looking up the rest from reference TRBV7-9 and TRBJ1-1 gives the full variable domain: DTGVSQNPRHKITKRGQNVTFRCDPISEHNRLYWYRQTLGQGPEFLTYFQNEAQLEKSRLLSDRFSAERPKGSFSTLEIQRTEQGDSAMYLCASSFGPAGARWTEAFFGQGTRLTVV.

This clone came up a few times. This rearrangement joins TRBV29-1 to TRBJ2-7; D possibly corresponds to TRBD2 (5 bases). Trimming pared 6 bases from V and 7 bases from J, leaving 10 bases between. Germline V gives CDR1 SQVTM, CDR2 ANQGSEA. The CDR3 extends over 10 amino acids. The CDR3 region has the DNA TGCAGCGTGCTACTAGGGGAGCAGTACTTC. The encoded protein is CSVLLGEQYF.

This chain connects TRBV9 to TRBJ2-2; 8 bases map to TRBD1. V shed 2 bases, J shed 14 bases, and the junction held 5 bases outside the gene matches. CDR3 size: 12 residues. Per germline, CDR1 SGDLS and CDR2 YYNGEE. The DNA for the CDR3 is TGTGCCAGCAGCGTTCGGACAGGGCGTCTGTTTTTT. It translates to CASSVRTGRLFF.

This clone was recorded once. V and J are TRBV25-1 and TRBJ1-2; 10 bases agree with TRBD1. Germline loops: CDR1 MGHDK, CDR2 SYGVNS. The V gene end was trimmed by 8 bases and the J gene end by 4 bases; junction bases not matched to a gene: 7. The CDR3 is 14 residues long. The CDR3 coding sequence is TGTGCCAGCCGCCCGACAGGGGGCGGCTATGGCTACACCTTC. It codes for CASRPTGGGYGYTF.

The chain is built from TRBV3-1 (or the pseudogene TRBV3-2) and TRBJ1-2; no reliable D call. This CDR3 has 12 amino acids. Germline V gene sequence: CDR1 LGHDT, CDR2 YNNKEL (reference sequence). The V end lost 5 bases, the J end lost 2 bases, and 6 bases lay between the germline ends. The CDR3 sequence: CASSTKNYGYTF. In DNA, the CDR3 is TGTGCCAGCAGCACAAAGAACTATGGCTACACCTTC.

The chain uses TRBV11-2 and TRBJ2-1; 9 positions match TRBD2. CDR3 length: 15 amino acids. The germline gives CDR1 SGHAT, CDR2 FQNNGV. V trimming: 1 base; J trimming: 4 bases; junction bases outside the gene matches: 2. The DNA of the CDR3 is TGTGCCAGCAGCTTAGCCACTAGCGGGTACAATGAGCAGTTCTTC. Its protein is CASSLATSGYNEQFF.

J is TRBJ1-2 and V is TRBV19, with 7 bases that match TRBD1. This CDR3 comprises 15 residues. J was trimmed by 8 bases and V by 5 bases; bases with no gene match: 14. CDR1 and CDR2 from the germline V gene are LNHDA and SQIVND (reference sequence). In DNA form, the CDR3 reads TGTGCCAGTAGTGTAACCGGGACAGCCATCAACGGCTACACCTTC. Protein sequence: CASSVTGTAINGYTF.

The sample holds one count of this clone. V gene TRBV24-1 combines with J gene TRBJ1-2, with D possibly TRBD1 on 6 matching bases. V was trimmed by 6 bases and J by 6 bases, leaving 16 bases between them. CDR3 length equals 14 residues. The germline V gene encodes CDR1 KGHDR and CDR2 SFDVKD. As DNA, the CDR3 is TGTGCCACCAGTTGGGTCCGGGGGCGGGATGGCTACACCTTC. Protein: CATSWVRGRDGYTF.

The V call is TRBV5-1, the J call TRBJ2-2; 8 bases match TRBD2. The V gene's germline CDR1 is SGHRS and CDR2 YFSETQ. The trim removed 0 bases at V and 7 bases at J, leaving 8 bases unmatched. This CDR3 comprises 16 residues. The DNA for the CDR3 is TGCGCCAGCAGCTTGGATGGGACTAGTTATAGCGGGGAGCTGTTTTTT. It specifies CASSLDGTSYSGELFF.

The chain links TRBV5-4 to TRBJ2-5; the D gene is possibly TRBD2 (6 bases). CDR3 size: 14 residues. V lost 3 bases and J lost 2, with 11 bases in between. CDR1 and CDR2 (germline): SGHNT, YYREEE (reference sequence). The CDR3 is CASSSNRGQETQYF. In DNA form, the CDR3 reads TGTGCCAGCAGCTCCAATCGGGGGCAAGAGACCCAGTACTTC.

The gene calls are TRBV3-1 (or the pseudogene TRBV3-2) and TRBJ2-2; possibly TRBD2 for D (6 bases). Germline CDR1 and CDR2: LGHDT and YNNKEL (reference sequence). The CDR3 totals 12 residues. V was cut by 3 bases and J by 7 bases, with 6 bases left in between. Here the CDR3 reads CASSQGGGELFF. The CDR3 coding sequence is TGTGCCAGCAGCCAGGGGGGCGGGGAGCTGTTTTTT.

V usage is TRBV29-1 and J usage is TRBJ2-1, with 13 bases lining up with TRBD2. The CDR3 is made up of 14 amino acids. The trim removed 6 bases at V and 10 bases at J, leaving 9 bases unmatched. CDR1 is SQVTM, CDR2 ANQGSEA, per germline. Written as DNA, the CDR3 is TGCAGCGTAGGACTAGCGGGGGCTTGGGGAGAGCAGTTCTTC. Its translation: CSVGLAGAWGEQFF.

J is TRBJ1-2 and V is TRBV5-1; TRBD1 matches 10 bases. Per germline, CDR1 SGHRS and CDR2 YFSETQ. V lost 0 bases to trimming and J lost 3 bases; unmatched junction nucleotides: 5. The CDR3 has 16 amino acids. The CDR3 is CASSLGQGAVHYGYTF. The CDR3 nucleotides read TGCGCCAGCAGCTTGGGACAGGGGGCAGTTCACTATGGCTACACCTTC.

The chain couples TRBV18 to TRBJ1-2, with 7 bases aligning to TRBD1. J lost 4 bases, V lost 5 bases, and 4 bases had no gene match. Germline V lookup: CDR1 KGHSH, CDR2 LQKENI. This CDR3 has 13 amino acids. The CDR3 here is CASSSGQLYGYTF. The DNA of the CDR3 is TGTGCCAGCTCATCGGGACAGCTCTATGGCTACACCTTC. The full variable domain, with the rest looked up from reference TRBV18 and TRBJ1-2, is NAGVMQNPRHLVRRRGQEARLRCSPMKGHSHVYWYRQLPEEGLKFMVYLQKENIIDESGMPKERFSAEFPKEGPSILRIQQVVRGDSAAYFCASSSGQLYGYTFGSGTRLTVV.